The clone carrying this T cell receptor (beta chain) was seen ten or more times. The antigen remains undetermined. For TCR beta, libraries came from quantitative 5'-RACE with molecular barcodes. MiXCR, run by TCRdb on the 5' RACE reads, gives a single entry per CDR3 protein. The sample shows about 750,000 distinct CDR3 sequences, 15% to 20% of them seen only once. This sample stems from a study of CD8 T cells in ankylosing spondylitis. Study conclusions and caveats: Within ankylosing spondylitis blood, a TCR beta motif made up of several highly homologous variants appeared to be characteristic.

This CDR3 comprises 12 residues. With 4 bases removed from V and 2 bases from J, the gap between germline ends came to 5 bases. The chain carries TRBV12-3 or TRBV12-4 and TRBJ2-5; no reliable D call. The specimen was blood, either unsorted or a sorted T cell fraction (not recorded which). The TCR sequence derives from a male donor with ankylosing spondylitis. Written as DNA, the CDR3 is TGTGCCAGCAGTTGGGAACAAGAGACCCAGTACTTC. Translating gives CASSWEQETQYF.